These 31 T cell receptor beta chains share one sample of origin, sequenced in a study of chemoradiotherapy in HPV16-positive cancers. Profiling relied on immunoSEQ multiplex PCR, and the TCRdb table lists in-frame clones only, not all of them. The sample consists of about 15,000 clones, just under 70% of them appearing once. This sample comprised tumor tissue, obtained from a patient who underwent chemoradiotherapy. The receptors shown here come from a human donor with HPV-associated anogenital cancer.

By sample fraction, this clone is medium-sized. The genes are TRBV11-2 and TRBJ1-1; D is undetermined. The germline V and J ends were trimmed by 0 bases and 7 bases, with 6 bases remaining between them. Per germline, CDR1 SGHAT and CDR2 FQNNGV. This CDR3 contains 12 residues. As DNA, the CDR3 is TGTGCCAGCAGCTTAGAGATGGGTGAAGCTTTCTTT. This translates into CASSLEMGEAFF.

The chain recombines TRBV5-1 with TRBJ2-1, with D possibly TRBD1 on 5 matching bases. This CDR3 spans 11 amino acids. V was shortened by 0 bases and J by 10 bases, with 5 bases between the two germline ends. CDR1 is SGHRS, CDR2 YFSETQ, per germline. CDR3 DNA sequence: TGCGCCAGCAGCTTGGAGGGGGAGCAGTTCTTC. It translates to CASSLEGEQFF. Variable domain in full (rest from reference TRBV5-1 and TRBJ2-1): KAGVTQTPRYLIKTRGQQVTLSCSPISGHRSVSWYQQTPGQGLQFLFEYFSETQRNKGNFPGRFSGRQFSNSRSEMNVSTLELGDSALYLCASSLEGEQFFGPGTRLTVL.

This chain uses TRBV10-3 with TRBJ1-1; 7 bases are a match to TRBD1. J gave up 4 bases and V 6 bases, and 5 bases lay outside the gene matches. CDR1 ENHRY and CDR2 SYGVKD come from the germline V gene. This CDR3 spans 13 amino acids. The CDR3 is CAIRTGLVTEAFF. The CDR3 bases are TGTGCCATCAGGACAGGGCTGGTCACTGAAGCTTTCTTT.

The genes are TRBV7-2 and TRBJ2-1; a weak D match, TRBD2 (5 bases). V was clipped by 6 bases and J by 0 bases, with 15 bases between them. The CDR3 contains 16 residues. CDR1 and CDR2 from the germline V gene are SGHTA and FQGNSA. The CDR3 loop reads CASRPGGPSSYNEQFF. In DNA, the CDR3 is TGTGCCAGCAGACCGGGCGGGCCGAGCTCCTACAATGAGCAGTTCTTC.

The V gene is TRBV5-1, the J gene TRBJ2-3; 9 nucleotides agree with TRBD2. The trim removed 3 bases at V and 5 bases at J, leaving 16 bases unmatched. The CDR3 contains 18 residues. In germline, CDR1 is SGHRS, CDR2 YFSETQ. The CDR3 region is CASSSGGRITSGLDTQYF. The CDR3 DNA reads as TGCGCCAGCAGCTCCGGGGGGAGGATAACTAGCGGGTTAGATACGCAGTATTTT.

This chain uses TRBV6-4 with TRBJ1-6; no reliable D call. Per the germline V gene, CDR1 is MRHNA and CDR2 is SNTAGT. The V end lost 3 bases, the J end lost 7 bases, and 7 bases lay between the germline ends. The CDR3 consists of 13 residues. CDR3: CASSEGENSPLHF. CDR3 DNA sequence: TGTGCCAGCAGTGAAGGAGAAAATTCACCCCTCCACTTT.

The chain recombines TRBV6-1 with TRBJ1-6; D ambiguous. The CDR3 covers 14 residues. The V gene's germline CDR1 is MNHNS and CDR2 SASEGT. Trimming stripped 2 bases from V and 10 bases from J, with 12 bases between. CDR3: CASSELGGGSPLHF. In DNA, the CDR3 is TGTGCCAGCAGTGAACTGGGCGGAGGATCACCCCTCCACTTT.

This clone was counted once. The CDR3, as DNA: TGTGCCAGCAGCCTAACCGGGACACGTTCCTACGAGCAGTACTTC. Translation: CASSLTGTRSYEQYF. The chain joins TRBV7-2 to TRBJ2-7, with TRBD1 as a possible D gene (6 bases). Germline V CDR1 and CDR2: SGHTA, FQGNSA. The V gene lost 5 bases and the J gene lost 1 base, with 15 bases spanning the gap. The CDR3 has 15 residues.

The V and J genes are TRBV11-1 and TRBJ1-1, with TRBD1 matching 7 bases. Per germline, CDR1 SGHAT and CDR2 FQDESV (reference sequence). The CDR3 is 14 amino acids. V lost 5 bases, J lost 1 base, and 4 bases stayed unmatched. The CDR3 protein is CASSVDRANTEAFF. CDR3 bases: TGTGCCAGCAGCGTCGACAGGGCGAACACTGAAGCTTTCTTT. Drawing the rest from reference TRBV11-1 and TRBJ1-1, the complete variable domain is EAEVAQSPRYKITEKSQAVAFWCDPISGHATLYWYRQILGQGPELLVQFQDESVVDDSQLPKDRFSAERLKGVDSTLKIQPAELGDSAMYLCASSVDRANTEAFFGQGTRLTVV.

This sequence joins TRBV6-5 and TRBJ2-1, with D unresolved. The CDR3 runs to 11 residues. The V end lost 4 bases, the J end lost 4 bases, and 2 bases lay between the germline ends. Germline CDR1 MNHEY, CDR2 SVGAGI. This CDR3 reads CASSLYNEQFF. For the CDR3, the DNA is TGTGCCAGCAGTTTATACAATGAGCAGTTCTTC.

The chain is built from TRBV7-8 and TRBJ2-7; the D gene is possibly TRBD1 (6 bases). Germline V lookup: CDR1 SGHVS, CDR2 FQNEAQ. CDR3 length: 14 amino acids. The germline V and J ends were trimmed by 3 bases and 2 bases, with 11 bases remaining between them. CDR3 region: CASSLVTGTYEQYF. The DNA for the CDR3 is TGTGCCAGCAGCTTGGTAACAGGGACCTACGAGCAGTACTTC. Drawing the rest from reference TRBV7-8 and TRBJ2-7, the complete variable domain is GAGVSQSPRYKVAKRGQDVALRCDPISGHVSLFWYQQALGQGPEFLTYFQNEAQLDKSGLPSDRFFAERPEGSVSTLKIQRTQQEDSAVYLCASSLVTGTYEQYFGPGTRLTVT.

This rearrangement joins TRBV6-6 to TRBJ1-2; unclear D gene. Germline values: CDR1 MNHNY, CDR2 SVGAGI (reference sequence). The CDR3 is 13 residues long. The V gene lost 7 bases and the J gene lost 4 bases, with 13 bases spanning the gap. CDR3 DNA sequence: TGTGCCAGCAACCCCGCGGGAGGCTATGGCTACACCTTC. Its protein product is CASNPAGGYGYTF.

The chain has TRBV18 and TRBJ2-7, with 10 bases fitting TRBD1. V was pared by 3 bases and J by 2 bases, with 1 base of the junction left unmatched. Looked up from germline, CDR1 is KGHSH and CDR2 is LQKENI. The CDR3 has 14 residues. The CDR3 DNA reads TGTGCCAGCTCACCCGGGACAGGGGCCTACGAGCAGTACTTC. Its translation is CASSPGTGAYEQYF.

This clone appeared once. The chain recombines TRBV2 with TRBJ2-1; a weak D match, TRBD2 (6 bases). Trimming cost V 2 bases and J 0 bases, with 11 bases left between them. Per the germline V gene, CDR1 is SNHLY and CDR2 is FYNNEI. This CDR3 region has 16 residues. CDR3 sequence (DNA): TGTGCCAGCAGTGAACGCGGGGCTAGCTCCTACAATGAGCAGTTCTTC. The encoded protein is CASSERGASSYNEQFF.

V is TRBV29-1 and J is TRBJ1-2; the D gene is possibly TRBD1 (5 bases). CDR3 length: 14 residues. The germline V gene has CDR1 SQVTM and CDR2 ANQGSEA. Trimming cost V 0 bases and J 4 bases, with 12 bases left between them. The CDR3 spells CSVEEVGGSYGYTF. Written as DNA, the CDR3 is TGCAGCGTTGAAGAAGTGGGGGGGAGCTATGGCTACACCTTC.

V gene TRBV5-1 combines with J gene TRBJ1-6; 7 nucleotides align to TRBD1. The CDR3 has 15 residues. In germline, CDR1 is SGHRS, CDR2 YFSETQ. V was clipped by 3 bases and J by 5 bases; unmatched bases: 5. CDR3 sequence reads: CASSSDRAHNSPLHF. The CDR3 DNA sequence: TGCGCCAGCAGCTCCGACAGGGCCCATAATTCACCCCTCCACTTT.

The chain is built from TRBV2 and TRBJ2-5; D might be TRBD1 (6 bases). Germline V gene data show CDR1 as SNHLY and CDR2 as FYNNEI. This CDR3 has 13 residues. Trimming shortened V by 5 bases and J by 5 bases, and 12 bases separated the two germline ends. The CDR3 reads CASSRAGDETQYF. The CDR3 DNA sequence: TGTGCCAGCAGTCGGGCAGGGGACGAGACCCAGTACTTC.

The chain has TRBV7-3 and TRBJ2-3; D not resolved. V was cut by 10 bases and J by 2 bases, with 10 bases left in between. CDR3 size: 12 residues. Germline-derived CDR1 and CDR2 are SGHTA and FQGTGA. CDR3 loop: CATLPYTDTQYF. The CDR3 DNA is TGTGCCACCCTCCCATACACAGATACGCAGTATTTT.

The chain recombines TRBV7-9 with TRBJ1-5; TRBD1 matches 10 bases. CDR1 and CDR2 (germline): SEHNR, FQNEAQ (reference sequence). The CDR3 runs 15 residues. Trimming removed 5 bases from V and 1 base from J; junction bases left unmatched: 2. The CDR3 region is CASSVDRGSNQPQHF. In DNA form, the CDR3 reads TGTGCCAGCAGCGTGGACAGGGGGAGCAATCAGCCCCAGCATTTT.

The V call is TRBV10-2, the J call TRBJ1-5; no reliable D call. The CDR3 consists of 12 residues. CDR1 and CDR2 from the germline V gene are WSHSY and SAAADI. The V end was cut by 3 bases, the J end by 6 bases, with 6 bases between. CDR3 loop: CASSDHRQPQHF. CDR3 nucleotide sequence: TGCGCCAGCAGTGATCATCGTCAGCCCCAGCATTTT.

This clone came up once. The J gene is TRBJ1-2, the V gene TRBV7-9; D uncertain. The CDR3 consists of 13 residues. Germline V CDR1 and CDR2: SEHNR, FQNEAQ (reference sequence). Trimming took off 3 bases at V and 1 base at J, with 6 bases between the two ends. This CDR3 reads CASSFGDNYGYTF. CDR3 in DNA: TGTGCCAGCAGCTTTGGGGATAACTATGGCTACACCTTC.

For this clone: The DNA is left out, because the CDR3 cannot be placed on it with certainty; the CDR3 is given as TCRdb lists it. The chain joins TRBV2 to TRBJ2-2; the table gives TRBD2 as D, unverified against the DNA. Germline CDR1 is SNHLY and CDR2 is FYNNEI. With termini counted, the CDR3 has 12 amino acids. The chain's CDR3 is CASSLRAGELFF.

This chain links TRBV7-9 with TRBJ2-5; 7 bases match TRBD2. There are 13 residues in the CDR3. J lost 9 bases, V lost 3 bases, and 7 bases had no gene match. CDR1 SEHNR and CDR2 FQNEAQ come from the germline V gene (reference sequence). The CDR3: CASSLGTTSSQYF. The CDR3 nucleotides read TGTGCCAGCAGCTTGGGGACTACCTCTTCCCAGTACTTC.

This clone has more than one count but fewer than ten. The chain employs TRBV7-2 and TRBJ1-2; possibly TRBD1 for D (6 bases). V was clipped by 4 bases and J by 5 bases, with 11 bases between them. The CDR3 spans 13 residues. CDR1 is SGHTA and CDR2 is FQGNSA in the germline V gene. CDR3 amino acids: CASSSGQRYGYTF. For the CDR3, the DNA is TGTGCCAGCAGCTCTGGACAGCGGTATGGCTACACCTTC.

The CDR3 loop reads CASNKPGGNGYGYTF. CDR3 bases: TGTGCCAGCAATAAACCAGGGGGCAATGGCTATGGCTACACCTTC. This chain links TRBV28 with TRBJ1-2; 8 bases line up with TRBD1. CDR3 length equals 15 residues. CDR1 and CDR2 (germline): MDHEN, SYDVKM. Trimming took 7 bases from V and 4 from J; bases not matched to a gene: 11.

This chain uses TRBV15 with TRBJ1-5; 10 nucleotides align to TRBD1. This CDR3 contains 19 residues. The germline V gene has CDR1 LNHNV and CDR2 YYDKDF (reference sequence). V lost 3 bases and J lost 0; bases outside the gene matches: 11. The CDR3 sequence is CATSRGTGAGLYSNQPQHF. CDR3 bases: TGTGCCACCAGCAGGGGGACAGGGGCGGGTCTCTATAGCAATCAGCCCCAGCATTTT.

V gene TRBV30 combines with J gene TRBJ2-3, with 7 bases identical to TRBD2. The CDR3 runs to 14 residues. From germline, CDR1 is GTSNPN and CDR2 SVGIG (reference sequence). The CDR3 DNA reads TGTGCATTGGTAGTGGGAGGGAACACAGATACGCAGTATTTT. Translating it yields CALVVGGNTDTQYF.

This clone came up once. The rearrangement joins TRBV19 to TRBJ2-3, with D tentatively TRBD2 (6 bases). V was pared by 3 bases and J by 0 bases, with 10 bases between. The CDR3 runs to 15 residues. Per the germline V gene, CDR1 is LNHDA and CDR2 is SQIVND (reference sequence). The chain's CDR3 is CASSILGLSTDTQYF. The CDR3 DNA follows: TGTGCCAGTAGTATCCTGGGACTGAGCACAGATACGCAGTATTTT.

V usage is TRBV6-1 and J usage is TRBJ2-7; TRBD2 matches at 7 bases. Germline V gene data show CDR1 as MNHNS and CDR2 as SASEGT. After removal of 2 bases from V and 4 bases from J, the junction contained 11 bases not matched to a gene. This CDR3 has 16 residues. CDR3 DNA: TGTGCCAGCAGTGAATCCAGCGGGGCCCGGAGGTACGAGCAGTACTTC. The encoded protein is CASSESSGARRYEQYF.

J is TRBJ2-3 and V is TRBV5-4, with 8 bases identical to TRBD1. The CDR3 spans 14 residues. V dropped 2 bases and J dropped 3; count of bases not matched to a gene: 2. CDR1 and CDR2 from the germline V gene are SGHNT and YYREEE (reference sequence). This CDR3 reads CASSFQGATDTQYF. As DNA, the CDR3 is TGTGCCAGCAGCTTCCAGGGGGCGACAGATACGCAGTATTTT.

This CDR3 is CASSLAGGANVLTF. The CDR3 DNA reads as TGTGCCAGCAGCTTAGCGGGTGGGGCCAACGTCCTGACTTTC. The chain combines TRBV11-1 with TRBJ2-6; no clear D gene. V lost 0 bases, J lost 3 bases, and 3 bases lay in between. Per the germline V gene, CDR1 is SGHAT and CDR2 is FQDESV (reference sequence). The CDR3 covers 14 residues.